A single sample is the source of the 6 T cell receptor beta chains below, sequenced in a study of Ad26.COV2.S vaccination and SARS-CoV-2 variants. The treatment: roughly 20 received Ad26.COV2.S at low or high dose, single or two shots; five or six received placebo; per-sample allocation not given. Day 63 after the first vaccine or placebo injection was the time point for sampling. The method was immunoSEQ multiplex PCR; TCRdb's version includes in-frame clones alone and lacks a portion of them. The sample includes a few hundred thousand clones, 87% seen only once; the top ten take roughly 3.6%. This material consisted of peripheral blood, taken in a trial of Ad26.COV2.S vaccine versus placebo. The receptors were sampled from a person between 18 and 65 years old who received the Ad26.COV2.S COVID-19 vaccine or a placebo.

V is TRBV11-2 and J is TRBJ2-1, with a weak D call TRBD2 (5 bases). CDR1 is SGHAT and CDR2 is FQNNGV in the germline V gene. The V and J ends lost 2 bases and 5 bases respectively, with 16 bases between them. The CDR3 is 16 residues long. Here the CDR3 reads CASSLKTGRSHNEQFF. CDR3 sequence (DNA): TGTGCCAGCAGCTTAAAAACGGGAAGGAGCCACAATGAGCAGTTCTTC.

The chain employs TRBV4-1 and TRBJ2-7; 8 bases map to TRBD1. CDR1 MGHRA and CDR2 YSYEKL come from the germline V gene. There are 13 residues in the CDR3. Trimming cost V 8 bases and J 3 bases; bases outside gene matches: 6. DNA for the CDR3: TGCGCCAGCTCGGACAGGGTATTCTACGAGCAGTACTTC. Its protein product is CASSDRVFYEQYF.

The V gene is TRBV27, the J gene TRBJ1-5, with D possibly matching TRBD1 (5 bases). The V gene's germline CDR1 is MNHEY and CDR2 SMNVEV (reference sequence). Deletions cut 4 bases from V and 4 bases from J, with 23 bases between. The CDR3 loop spans 18 amino acids. The CDR3 sequence is CASSYSRGTTASNQPQHF. The DNA for the CDR3 is TGTGCCAGCAGTTATTCCCGGGGGACGACCGCCAGTAATCAGCCCCAGCATTTT.

The chain recombines TRBV7-2 with TRBJ1-1; 9 bases are shared with TRBD1. J lost 0 bases, V lost 8 bases, and 4 bases had no gene match. Germline-derived CDR1 and CDR2 are SGHTA and FQGNSA. The CDR3 has 14 residues. The CDR3 sequence is CASSYRGLNTEAFF. The CDR3 DNA follows: TGTGCCAGCTCCTACAGGGGGCTGAACACTGAAGCTTTCTTT. Full variable domain (remainder filled in from reference TRBV7-2 and TRBJ1-1): GAGVSQSPSNKVTEKGKDVELRCDPISGHTALYWYRQSLGQGLEFLIYFQGNSAPDKSGLPSDRFSAERTGGSVSTLTIQRTQQEDSAVYLCASSYRGLNTEAFFGQGTRLTVV.

In its sample, this clone was seen once. The chain couples TRBV14 to TRBJ2-7; the match to TRBD1 covers 7 bases. Trimming at V came to 5 bases and at J to 5 bases, leaving 3 bases not matched to a gene. The CDR3 contains 12 residues. The germline gives CDR1 SGHDN, CDR2 FVKESK. The CDR3 coding sequence is TGTGCCAGCAGCTTGACAGGGCACGAGCAGTACTTC. This gives the protein CASSLTGHEQYF.

J is TRBJ2-3 and V is TRBV14; D gene ambiguous. Germline V lookup: CDR1 SGHDN, CDR2 FVKESK. The V end lost 4 bases, the J end lost 2 bases, and 4 bases lay between the germline ends. The CDR3 runs 12 residues. As DNA, the CDR3 is TGTGCCAGCAGCCCGATCACAGATACGCAGTATTTT. This codes for CASSPITDTQYF. Looking up the rest from reference TRBV14 and TRBJ2-3 gives the full variable domain: EAGVTQFPSHSVIEKGQTVTLRCDPISGHDNLYWYRRVMGKEIKFLLHFVKESKQDESGMPNNRFLAERTGGTYSTLKVQPAELEDSGVYFCASSPITDTQYFGPGTRLTVL.